This T cell receptor (beta chain) came from a study of T cell responses to AZD1222 COVID-19 vaccine. As for the study in general: Second-dose timings of about 4 or about 12 weeks were pooled.

This clone was found once. Its antigen is currently unknown. Assay: immunoSEQ multiplex PCR; the TCRdb copy retains only in-frame clones and omits some. The sample has some 200,000 clones, around 90% seen once; the top ten hold roughly 0.98%. Trimming pared 0 bases from V and 5 bases from J, leaving 13 bases between. CDR1 LGHNA and CDR2 YNFKEQ come from the germline V gene. The CDR3 consists of 15 residues. Study-wide findings and caveats: Possibly, clonal diversity was underestimated; donors were largely white British and included more females. Reportedly, close to half of spike-specific TCRs are directed against unmutated variant regions. Spike-specific TCR depth and breadth grew after two AZD1222 doses.

Sequences were derived from peripheral blood, sampled on day 0 of AZD1222 vaccination. The receptor comes from an adult in good health. The V gene is TRBV4-2, the J gene TRBJ1-1; perhaps TRBD1 as D (6 bases). The CDR3 DNA reads as TGTGCCAGCAGCCAAGATGGGGGGCAACGAACTGAAGCTTTCTTT. Its protein product is CASSQDGGQRTEAFF.